The T cell receptor beta chain described here comes from a study of shared clonotypes between healthy human individuals. Broader study findings: Roughly 4.7% was the fraction of naive CD4 clonotypes found shared across a few donors. Memory subsets generally showed lower estimated richness than naive subsets. Lower generation probabilities were found for non-shared clonotypes than for those shared by all four donors.

With respect to this clone: Antigen specificity is unknown.

Trimming took off 1 base at V and 5 bases at J, with 17 bases between the two ends. CDR1 and CDR2 from the germline V gene are SEHNR and FQNEAQ (reference sequence). The CDR3 spans 16 residues. Method: immunoSEQ multiplex PCR; TCRdb's copy keeps in-frame clones and lacks some. The table shows approximately 2.5 million clones, with roughly 93% occurring only once. The rearrangement joins TRBV7-9 to TRBJ2-5; D might be TRBD2 (5 bases). The clonotype comes from a man younger than 30 in good health. Some clones in this sample may be carry-over from other donors' samples. Sequenced: naive CD4+ T cells from PBMCs. Subset specified: CD45RA+ positively selected. The CDR3 nucleotides are TGTGCCAGCAGCTTAGACCGGATGAGGGTTAAGGAGACCCAGTACTTC. Amino acid sequence: CASSLDRMRVKETQYF.